This is a list of T cell receptor beta chains from one sample in a study of blood T cell repertoires in COVID-19. TCRdb's table, derived via immunoSEQ multiplex PCR, lists solely in-frame clones and lacks some. The top ten clones hold approximately 5% of a sample with more than 120,000 clones, more than 75% of them seen once. What was sequenced was peripheral blood. The receptors here all came from a human donor in a cohort sampled during active COVID-19. The CDR3 runs from the conserved cysteine through the conserved F or W. The D gene is left open where the match is weak. Rows may omit the clone size; those that give it use once, few, many or a size class.

>.|TRBV2|TRBJ2-1|TRBD2
TGTGCCAGCAGTGTGGGGACTAGCGGGAGGAGAGGGAATGAGCAGTTCTTC
CASSVGTSGRRGNEQFF
>.|TRBV20-1|TRBJ2-7|TRBD1
TGCAGTGCTAGTCACAGGGAGACAGGGGGTTTCCTCGAGCAGTACTTC
CSASHRETGGFLEQYF
>.|TRBV28|TRBJ2-3|TRBD1
TGTGCCAGCAGTCGACCGGGACAGGGGACAGATACGCAGTATTTT
CASSRPGQGTDTQYF
>.|TRBV7-9|TRBJ1-4|TRBD1
TGTGCCAGCAGCTTAGCGGGACAGGGTAATGAAAAACTGTTTTTT
CASSLAGQGNEKLFF
>.|TRBV30|TRBJ1-2|TRBD1
TGTGCCTGGAGTGCACAGGGGAGCTATGGCTACACCTTC
CAWSAQGSYGYTF
>.|TRBV30|TRBJ1-5|.
TGTGCCTGGAGTGCTCGGACAGATTATCAGCCCCAGCATTTT
CAWSARTDYQPQHF
>.|TRBV3-1/TRBV3-2|TRBJ1-2|.
TGTGCCAGCAGCTCTCGGGGAGGGCCCAACTATGGCTACACCTTC
CASSSRGGPNYGYTF
>.|TRBV5-1|TRBJ2-6|TRBD2
TGCGCCAGCAGCTTGTGGACTAGCGGGGGGCACTCTGGGGCCAACGTCCTGACTTTC
CASSLWTSGGHSGANVLTF
>.|TRBV4-2|TRBJ2-5|.
TGTGCCAGCAAAGGGGGGGCGATACAAGAGACCCAGTACTTC
CASKGGAIQETQYF
>.|TRBV5-6|TRBJ2-3|TRBD1
TGTGCCAGCACCACAGGGGGACAAAAGTATTTT
CASTTGGQKYF
>.|TRBV5-6|TRBJ2-7|.
TGTGCCAGCAGTCCTCCCCAGGCGTACCTCACCTACGAGCAGTACTTC
CASSPPQAYLTYEQYF
>.|TRBV6-6|TRBJ2-2|.
TGTGCCAGCACAAATGGAGACCTAACCCCGACCGGGGAGCTGTTTTTT
CASTNGDLTPTGELFF
>.|TRBV9|TRBJ1-6|.
TGTGCCAGCAGCGTAGGCTCCGTGGGGGGATATAATTCACCCCTCCACTTT
CASSVGSVGGYNSPLHF
>.|TRBV20-1|TRBJ2-7|.
TGCAGCAATGAGGGTCTCCACGAGCAGTACTTC
CSNEGLHEQYF
>.|TRBV5-4|TRBJ1-1|TRBD1
TGTGCCAGCAGCCCGGACAGGACTGAAGCTTTCTTT
CASSPDRTEAFF
>.|TRBV5-1|TRBJ2-5|.
TGCGCCAGCAGCTTAATAGCGGATCAAGAGACCCAGTACTTC
CASSLIADQETQYF
>.|TRBV9|TRBJ2-3|.
TGTGCCAGCAGCGTAGTTTCAACAGATACGCAGTATTTT
CASSVVSTDTQYF
>once|TRBV18|TRBJ2-3|TRBD2
TGTGCCAGCTCACCATTAGCGGGGAACACAGATACGCAGTATTTT
CASSPLAGNTDTQYF
>.|TRBV24-1|TRBJ1-3|.
TGTGCCACCCTCGGGGGGGGGCGTTCGGGGATAAACACCATATATTTT
CATLGGGRSGINTIYF
>.|TRBV7-9|TRBJ2-1|TRBD1
TGTGCCAGCAGCCCCGGGACAGGGATCCACAATGAGCAGTTCTTC
CASSPGTGIHNEQFF
>.|TRBV7-7|TRBJ2-5|TRBD1
TGTGCTAGCAGTTCAGGGGGCAGGGAGACCCAGTACTTC
CASSSGGRETQYF
>.|TRBV7-2|TRBJ2-1|TRBD2
TGTGCCAGCAGCTTAGCGCGGGGACTAGCCAATGAGCAGTTCTTC
CASSLARGLANEQFF
>.|TRBV12-3/TRBV12-4|TRBJ1-4|TRBD1
TGTGCCAGCAGTCAAGGACAGGGCCACAAACTGTTTTTT
CASSQGQGHKLFF
>once|TRBV6-1|TRBJ2-7|.
TGTGCCAGCAGTGAACATCTACCCTACGAGCAGTACTTC
CASSEHLPYEQYF
>.|TRBV3-1/TRBV3-2|TRBJ2-6|TRBD1
TGTGCCAGCAGCCAAGTTTGGACAGGTGACTCTGGGGCCAACGTCCTGACTTTC
CASSQVWTGDSGANVLTF
>.|TRBV14|TRBJ1-5|.
TGTGCCAGCAGCCAAGTCCGGGGTCAGCCCCAGCATTTT
CASSQVRGQPQHF
>.|TRBV5-1|TRBJ2-3|TRBD2
TGCGCCAGCAGCTTGGCCGGGGCGGGAGCAGATACGCAGTATTTT
CASSLAGAGADTQYF
>.|TRBV5-1|TRBJ1-4|TRBD1
TGCGCCAGCAGCACAAGGACAGGGGGAGGTGAAAAACTGTTTTTT
CASSTRTGGGEKLFF
>.|TRBV6-5|TRBJ2-1|TRBD2
TGTGCCAGCAGTCGTACTAGCGGGGCCTACAATGAGCAGTTCTTC
CASSRTSGAYNEQFF
>.|TRBV4-1|TRBJ2-1|TRBD2
TGCGCCAGCAGCCAAGACAGACTAGCGAGCAATGAGCAGTTCTTC
CASSQDRLASNEQFF
>.|TRBV3-1/TRBV3-2|TRBJ2-1|TRBD2
TGTGCCAGCAGCCCTTCAGCGGGAGGGAGTGAGCAGTTCTTC
CASSPSAGGSEQFF
>.|TRBV7-2|TRBJ2-1|TRBD2
TGTGCCAGCAGCGGTAGCGGGAGGTGGAATGAGCAGTTCTTC
CASSGSGRWNEQFF
>once|TRBV5-4|TRBJ1-1|TRBD1
TGTGCCAGCAGCCCGGGACAGGGGGCGAACACTGAAGCTTTCTTT
CASSPGQGANTEAFF
>.|TRBV5-1|TRBJ1-2|TRBD1
TGCGCCAGCAGCCGGACAGGGGGCGAAGGCTACACCTTC
CASSRTGGEGYTF
>few|TRBV6-5|TRBJ1-2|TRBD1
TGTGCCAGCAGACCGACAGGGGGCAACTATGGCTACACCTTC
CASRPTGGNYGYTF
>.|TRBV5-1|TRBJ1-1|.
TGCGCCAGCAGCCCCGGGACTCGAAGCTCTGAAGCTTTCTTT
CASSPGTRSSEAFF
>.|TRBV4-2|TRBJ2-5|.
TGTGCCAGCAGCCAGACCCTAAGCGTCCAAGAGACCCAGTACTTC
CASSQTLSVQETQYF
>.|TRBV5-1|TRBJ2-3|.
TGCGCCAGCAGCTCCGACGGACAGGGTTTAGCGGGAGATACGCAGTATTTT
CASSSDGQGLAGDTQYF
>.|TRBV5-4|TRBJ2-1|TRBD2
TGTGCCAGCAGCCCCAGACTAGCGGGCTCCTACAATGAGCAGTTCTTC
CASSPRLAGSYNEQFF
>.|TRBV7-9|TRBJ1-2|.
TGTGCCAGCAGCAACCGCTCAACCGGGAGGGAGTATGGCTACACCTTC
CASSNRSTGREYGYTF
>once|TRBV18|TRBJ1-3|.
TGTGCCAGCTCACCGAGGCGGGAAACTGGAAACACCATATATTTT
CASSPRRETGNTIYF
>.|TRBV28|TRBJ2-5|.
TGTGCCAGCAGTTTATCTCGGGGGCAAGAGACCCAGTACTTC
CASSLSRGQETQYF
>.|TRBV5-6|TRBJ1-1|.
TGTGCCAGCAGCTTGGGGGCGGGCGGGTTTGGTGACACTGAAGCTTTCTTT
CASSLGAGGFGDTEAFF
>.|TRBV5-1|TRBJ1-2|TRBD1
TGCGCCAGCAGCTTGGCAGGGGGTAACTATGGCTACACCTTC
CASSLAGGNYGYTF
>.|TRBV3-1/TRBV3-2|TRBJ1-5|.
TGTGCCAGCAGCCAAGGGGGGGGAATGGGCAATCAGCCCCAGCATTTT
CASSQGGGMGNQPQHF
>many|TRBV4-1|TRBJ1-1|.
TGCGCCAGCCGGGGGGTTACAATGAACACTGAAGCTTTCTTT
CASRGVTMNTEAFF
>.|TRBV6-4|TRBJ1-4|.
TGTGCCACCTCCCGTACTGAGTTGGAGGAAAAACTGTTTTTT
CATSRTELEEKLFF
>.|TRBV21-1|TRBJ2-3|.
TGTGCCAGCAGCAACCGGGACAGACCTAAGATGGCCACAGATACGCAGTATTTT
CASSNRDRPKMATDTQYF
>.|TRBV7-9|TRBJ2-1|.
TGTGCCAGCAGCTTAGCCGGTCTAGTCCCTGAGCAGTTCTTC
CASSLAGLVPEQFF
>.|TRBV18|TRBJ1-6|.
TGTGCCAGCTCGGAGGCTTCCGTTGGCTATTCACCCCTCCACTTT
CASSEASVGYSPLHF
>.|TRBV28|TRBJ2-3|TRBD1
TGTGCCAGCAGAAGGACAGGGTGGCCAGATACGCAGTATTTT
CASRRTGWPDTQYF
>.|TRBV19|TRBJ1-1|.
TGTGCCAGTACCAATGAGGCAGCGGGATTGAGCACTGAAGCTTTCTTT
CASTNEAAGLSTEAFF
>.|TRBV19|TRBJ1-5|TRBD1
TGTGCCAGTATGGCGGGGACAGGGGGCGCAGGATTGAATCAGCCCCAGCATTTT
CASMAGTGGAGLNQPQHF